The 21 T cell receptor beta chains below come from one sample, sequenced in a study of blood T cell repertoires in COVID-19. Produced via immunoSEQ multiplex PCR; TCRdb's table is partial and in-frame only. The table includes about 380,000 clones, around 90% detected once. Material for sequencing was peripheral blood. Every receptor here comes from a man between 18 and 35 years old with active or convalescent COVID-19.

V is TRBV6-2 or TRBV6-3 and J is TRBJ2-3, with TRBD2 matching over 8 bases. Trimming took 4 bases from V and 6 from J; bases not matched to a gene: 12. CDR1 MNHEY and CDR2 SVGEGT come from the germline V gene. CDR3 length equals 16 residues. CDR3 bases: TGTGCCAGCAGTTCTGCGGGAGGCTTTGGTGAGGATACGCAGTATTTT. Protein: CASSSAGGFGEDTQYF.

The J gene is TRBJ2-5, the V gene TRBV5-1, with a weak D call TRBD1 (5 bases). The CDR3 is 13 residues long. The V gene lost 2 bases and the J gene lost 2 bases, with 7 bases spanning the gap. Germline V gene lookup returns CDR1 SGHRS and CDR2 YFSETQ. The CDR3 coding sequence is TGCGCCAGCAGCTTCCCAGGGCAAGAGACCCAGTACTTC. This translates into CASSFPGQETQYF.

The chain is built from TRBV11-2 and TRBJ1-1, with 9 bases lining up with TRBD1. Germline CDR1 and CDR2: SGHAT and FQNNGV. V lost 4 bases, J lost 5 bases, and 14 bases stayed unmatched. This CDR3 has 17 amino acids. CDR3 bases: TGTGCCAGCAGCTCTGTCTCGGGACAGGGTTTAGGAACTGAAGCTTTCTTT. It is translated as CASSSVSGQGLGTEAFF.

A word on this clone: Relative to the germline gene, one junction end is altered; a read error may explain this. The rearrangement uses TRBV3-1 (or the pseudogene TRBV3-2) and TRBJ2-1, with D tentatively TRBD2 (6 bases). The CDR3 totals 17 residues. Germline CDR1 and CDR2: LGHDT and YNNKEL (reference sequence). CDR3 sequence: CASSKDIADNSYNEQFF. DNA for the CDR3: TGTGCCAGCAGCAAAGATATAGCGGATAACTCCTACAATGAGCAGTTCTTC.

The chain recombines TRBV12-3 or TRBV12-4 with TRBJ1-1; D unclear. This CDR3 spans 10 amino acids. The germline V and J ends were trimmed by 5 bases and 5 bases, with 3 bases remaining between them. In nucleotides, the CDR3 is TGTGCCAGCAGTCGGACTGAAGCTTTCTTT. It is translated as CASSRTEAFF.

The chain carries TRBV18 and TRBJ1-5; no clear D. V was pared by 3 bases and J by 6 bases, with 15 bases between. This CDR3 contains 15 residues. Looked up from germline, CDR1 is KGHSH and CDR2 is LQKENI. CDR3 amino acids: CASSPQPVTGQPQHF. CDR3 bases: TGTGCCAGCTCACCTCAACCGGTTACGGGTCAGCCCCAGCATTTT. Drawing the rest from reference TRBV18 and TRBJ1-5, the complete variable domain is NAGVMQNPRHLVRRRGQEARLRCSPMKGHSHVYWYRQLPEEGLKFMVYLQKENIIDESGMPKERFSAEFPKEGPSILRIQQVVRGDSAAYFCASSPQPVTGQPQHFGDGTRLSIL.

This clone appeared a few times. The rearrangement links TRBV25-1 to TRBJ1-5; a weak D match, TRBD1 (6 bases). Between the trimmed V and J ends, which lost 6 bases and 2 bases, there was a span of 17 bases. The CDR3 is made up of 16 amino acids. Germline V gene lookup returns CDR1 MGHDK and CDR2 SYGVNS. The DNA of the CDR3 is TGTGCCAGCAGCGCCCGGGGGGCAGTGGGCAATCAGCCCCAGCATTTT. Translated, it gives CASSARGAVGNQPQHF. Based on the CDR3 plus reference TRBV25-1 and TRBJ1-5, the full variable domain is EADIYQTPRYLVIGTGKKITLECSQTMGHDKMYWYQQDPGMELHLIHYSYGVNSTEKGDLSSESTVSRIRTEHFPLTLESARPSHTSQYLCASSARGAVGNQPQHFGDGTRLSIL.

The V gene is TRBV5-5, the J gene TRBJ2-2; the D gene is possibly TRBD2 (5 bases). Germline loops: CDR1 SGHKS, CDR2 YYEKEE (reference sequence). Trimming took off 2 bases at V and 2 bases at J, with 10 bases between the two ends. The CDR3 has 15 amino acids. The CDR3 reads CASSFSDYNTGELFF. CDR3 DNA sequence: TGTGCCAGCAGCTTTTCAGACTATAACACCGGGGAGCTGTTTTTT.

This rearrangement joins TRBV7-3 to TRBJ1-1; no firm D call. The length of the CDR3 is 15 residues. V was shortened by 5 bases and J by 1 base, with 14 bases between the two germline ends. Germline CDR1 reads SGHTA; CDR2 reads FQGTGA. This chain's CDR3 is CASSRDMNKNTEAFF. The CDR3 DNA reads TGTGCCAGCAGCCGTGATATGAACAAGAACACTGAAGCTTTCTTT.

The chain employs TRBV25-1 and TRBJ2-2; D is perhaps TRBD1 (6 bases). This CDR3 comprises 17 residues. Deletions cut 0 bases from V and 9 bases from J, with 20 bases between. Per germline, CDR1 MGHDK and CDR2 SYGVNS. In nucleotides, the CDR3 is TGTGCCAGCAGTGAATATAGCATGGACAGATCTAGACGGGAGCTGTTTTTT. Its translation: CASSEYSMDRSRRELFF.

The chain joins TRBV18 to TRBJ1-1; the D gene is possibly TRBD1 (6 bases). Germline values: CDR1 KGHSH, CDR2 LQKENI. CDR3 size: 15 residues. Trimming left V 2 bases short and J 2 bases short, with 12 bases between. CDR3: CASSPAPGGNTEAFF. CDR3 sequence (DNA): TGTGCCAGCTCACCAGCCCCTGGGGGCAACACTGAAGCTTTCTTT.

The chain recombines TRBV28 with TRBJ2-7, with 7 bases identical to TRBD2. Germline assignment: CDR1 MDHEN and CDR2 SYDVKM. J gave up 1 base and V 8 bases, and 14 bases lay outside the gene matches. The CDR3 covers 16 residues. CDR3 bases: TGTGCCAGCCGCGGTTGGGGGGGAGAAGAATCCTACGAGCAGTACTTC. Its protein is CASRGWGGEESYEQYF.

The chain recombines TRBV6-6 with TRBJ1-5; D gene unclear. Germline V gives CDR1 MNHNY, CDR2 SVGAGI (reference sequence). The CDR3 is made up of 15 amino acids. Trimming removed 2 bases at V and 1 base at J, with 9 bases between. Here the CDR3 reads CASSYLPGSNQPQHF. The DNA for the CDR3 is TGTGCCAGCAGTTACCTGCCGGGGAGCAATCAGCCCCAGCATTTT.

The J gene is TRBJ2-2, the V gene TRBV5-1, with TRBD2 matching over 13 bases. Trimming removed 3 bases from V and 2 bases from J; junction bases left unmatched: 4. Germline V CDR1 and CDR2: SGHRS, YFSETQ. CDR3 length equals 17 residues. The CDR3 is CASSSGLAGLNTGELFF. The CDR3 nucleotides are TGCGCCAGCAGCTCGGGACTAGCGGGGTTAAACACCGGGGAGCTGTTTTTT.

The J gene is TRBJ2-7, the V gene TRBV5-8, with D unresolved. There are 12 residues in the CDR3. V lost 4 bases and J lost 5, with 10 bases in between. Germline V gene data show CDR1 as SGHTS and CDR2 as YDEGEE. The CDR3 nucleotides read TGTGCCAGCAGCCCCCCCAGGAACGAGCAGTACTTC. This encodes CASSPPRNEQYF.

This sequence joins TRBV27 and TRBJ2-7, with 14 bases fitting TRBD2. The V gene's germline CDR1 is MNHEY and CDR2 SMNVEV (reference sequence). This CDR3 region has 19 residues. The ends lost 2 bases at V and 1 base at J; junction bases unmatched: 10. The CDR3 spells CASSLAMTSGRAFSYEQYF. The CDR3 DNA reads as TGTGCCAGCAGTTTAGCAATGACTAGCGGGAGGGCCTTTTCCTACGAGCAGTACTTC.

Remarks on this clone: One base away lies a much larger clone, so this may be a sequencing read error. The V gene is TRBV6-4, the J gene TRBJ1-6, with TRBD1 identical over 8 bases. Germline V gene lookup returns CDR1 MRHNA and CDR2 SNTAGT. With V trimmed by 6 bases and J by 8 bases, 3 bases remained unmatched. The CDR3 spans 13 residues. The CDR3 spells CASSEDRDSPLHF. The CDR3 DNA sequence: TGTGCCAGCAGCGAGGACAGGGATTCACCCCTCCACTTT.

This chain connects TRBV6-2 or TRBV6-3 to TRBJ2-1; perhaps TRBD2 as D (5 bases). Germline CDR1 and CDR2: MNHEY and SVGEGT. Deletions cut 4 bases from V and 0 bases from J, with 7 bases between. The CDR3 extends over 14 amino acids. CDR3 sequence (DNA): TGTGCCAGCAGTTCCCGGGGCTCCTACAATGAGCAGTTCTTC. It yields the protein CASSSRGSYNEQFF.

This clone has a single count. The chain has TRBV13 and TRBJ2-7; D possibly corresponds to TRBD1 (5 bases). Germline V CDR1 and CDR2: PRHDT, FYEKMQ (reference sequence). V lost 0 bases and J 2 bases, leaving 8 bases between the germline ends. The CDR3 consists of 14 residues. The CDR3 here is CASSLGQGAYEQYF. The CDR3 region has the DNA TGTGCCAGCAGCTTAGGTCAGGGCGCCTACGAGCAGTACTTC. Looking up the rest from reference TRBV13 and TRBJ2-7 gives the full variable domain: AAGVIQSPRHLIKEKRETATLKCYPIPRHDTVYWYQQGPGQDPQFLISFYEKMQSDKGSIPDRFSAQQFSDYHSELNMSSLELGDSALYFCASSLGQGAYEQYFGPGTRLTVT.

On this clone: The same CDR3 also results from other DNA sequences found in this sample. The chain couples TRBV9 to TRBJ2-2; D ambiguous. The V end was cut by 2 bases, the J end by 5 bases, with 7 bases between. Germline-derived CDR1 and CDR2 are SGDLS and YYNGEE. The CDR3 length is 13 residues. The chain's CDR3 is CASSVSGTGELFF. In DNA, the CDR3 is TGTGCCAGCAGCGTGTCGGGTACCGGGGAGCTGTTTTTT.

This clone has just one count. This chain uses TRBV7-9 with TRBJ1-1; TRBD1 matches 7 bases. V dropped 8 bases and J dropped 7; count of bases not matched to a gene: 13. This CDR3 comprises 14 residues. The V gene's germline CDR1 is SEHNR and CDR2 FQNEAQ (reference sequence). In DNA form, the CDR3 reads TGTGCCAGCGGAACCACAGGGGCCGGCGGTGAAGCTTTCTTT. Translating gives CASGTTGAGGEAFF. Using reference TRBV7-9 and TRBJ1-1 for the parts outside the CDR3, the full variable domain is DTGVSQNPRHKITKRGQNVTFRCDPISEHNRLYWYRQTLGQGPEFLTYFQNEAQLEKSRLLSDRFSAERPKGSFSTLEIQRTEQGDSAMYLCASGTTGAGGEAFFGQGTRLTVV.